This paragraph reports one T cell receptor (beta chain). The data derive from a study of blood T cell repertoires in COVID-19. As for the study in general: Acute-phase and convalescent COVID-19 samples originated in the United States, Italy and Spain. In each case, the material was cDNA or gDNA derived from T cells, B-cell-depleted T cells, or PBMCs.

CDR3 length: 14 amino acids. CDR1 SGHTA and CDR2 FQGTGA come from the germline V gene. Trimming took off 0 bases at V and 1 base at J, with 5 bases between the two ends. Authors' analysis steps: From reference gene primer amplification, estimates of nucleated cell counts were derived. TCRdb keeps only in-frame clones here, not all; method: immunoSEQ multiplex PCR. V and J calls plus clone size are reproduced from that table; the DNA served to infer D and trimming. In the table there are about 220,000 clones, 75% to 85% of which are singletons. The clonotype comes from a human donor in a cohort sampled during active COVID-19. Sequenced sample: peripheral blood. The genes are TRBV7-3 and TRBJ2-3; D gene uncertain. CDR3 DNA: TGTGCCAGCAGCTTAACCCCTGGCACAGATACGCAGTATTTT. Translating gives CASSLTPGTDTQYF.